This T cell receptor (beta chain) came from a study of T-cell reconstitution after alpha-beta-depleted transplantation in children. Germline V CDR1 and CDR2: SEHNR, FQNEAQ (reference sequence). Trimming cost V 1 base and J 5 bases; bases outside gene matches: 5. The CDR3 runs to 14 residues. Molecular barcoding with unique molecular identifiers was used for the TCRbeta library. A single record per CDR3 protein comes from TCRdb applying MiXCR to the PCR reads. The sample carries 300,000 or so distinct CDR3 sequences, 9.9% recorded once. This chain joins TRBV7-9 and TRBJ2-7; 7 nucleotides line up with TRBD1. The sample was PBMCs from the stem cell graft donor, taken from the stem cell graft. This TCR derives from a human donor who donated a stem cell graft to a child with SCID. In nucleotides, the CDR3 is TGTGCCAGCAGCTTAGGGACAGGAATTCACGAGCAGTACTTC. It translates to CASSLGTGIHEQYF.